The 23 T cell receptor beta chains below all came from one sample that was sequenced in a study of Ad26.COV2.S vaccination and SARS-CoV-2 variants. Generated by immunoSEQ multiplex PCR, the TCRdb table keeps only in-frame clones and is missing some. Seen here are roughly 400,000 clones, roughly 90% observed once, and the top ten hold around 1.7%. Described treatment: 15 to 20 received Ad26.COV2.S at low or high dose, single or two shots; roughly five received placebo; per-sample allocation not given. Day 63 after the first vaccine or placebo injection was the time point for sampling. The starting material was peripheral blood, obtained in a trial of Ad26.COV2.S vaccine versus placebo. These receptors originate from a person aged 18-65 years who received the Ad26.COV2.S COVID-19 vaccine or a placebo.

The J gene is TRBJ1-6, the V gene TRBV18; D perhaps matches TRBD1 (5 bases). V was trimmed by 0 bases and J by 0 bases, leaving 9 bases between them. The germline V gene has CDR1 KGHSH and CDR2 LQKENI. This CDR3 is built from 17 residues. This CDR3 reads CASSPPWGSSYNSPLHF. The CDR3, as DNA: TGTGCCAGCTCACCACCGTGGGGGAGCTCCTATAATTCACCCCTCCACTTT.

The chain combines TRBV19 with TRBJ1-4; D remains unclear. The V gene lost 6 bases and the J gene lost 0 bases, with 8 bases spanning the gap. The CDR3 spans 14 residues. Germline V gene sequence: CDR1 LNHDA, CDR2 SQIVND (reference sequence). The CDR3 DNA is TGTGCCAGTAGCGCCGGGTCAACTAATGAAAAACTGTTTTTT. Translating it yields CASSAGSTNEKLFF.

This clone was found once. CDR3 residues: CASSLAGLAGGKQFF. Written as DNA, the CDR3 is TGTGCCAGCAGCTTAGCGGGGTTAGCGGGGGGGAAGCAGTTCTTC. The chain couples TRBV7-2 to TRBJ2-1, with 11 nucleotides matching TRBD2. The CDR3 loop spans 15 amino acids. Germline V gene lookup returns CDR1 SGHTA and CDR2 FQGNSA. V shed 0 bases, J shed 11 bases, and the junction held 6 bases outside the gene matches.

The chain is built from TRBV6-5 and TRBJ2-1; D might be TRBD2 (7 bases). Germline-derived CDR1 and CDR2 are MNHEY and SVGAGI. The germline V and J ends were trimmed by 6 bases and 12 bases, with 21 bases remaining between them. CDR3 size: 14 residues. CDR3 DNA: TGTGCCAGCAGCGCGGGGGCCTTCAATAGTGGGCAGTTCTTC. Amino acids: CASSAGAFNSGQFF.

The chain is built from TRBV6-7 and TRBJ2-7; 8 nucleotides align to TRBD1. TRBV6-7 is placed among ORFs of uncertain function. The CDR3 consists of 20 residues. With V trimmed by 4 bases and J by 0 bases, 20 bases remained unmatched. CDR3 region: CASSSGRPTLDRVDSYEQYF. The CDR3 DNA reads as TGTGCCAGCAGTTCCGGAAGGCCAACCCTGGACAGGGTAGACTCCTACGAGCAGTACTTC.

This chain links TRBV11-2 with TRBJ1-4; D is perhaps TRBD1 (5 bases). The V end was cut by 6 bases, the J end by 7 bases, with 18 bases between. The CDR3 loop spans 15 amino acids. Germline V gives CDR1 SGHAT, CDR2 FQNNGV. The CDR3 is CASSPSRGRFEKLFF. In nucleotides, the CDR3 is TGTGCCAGCAGTCCGAGCCGGGGGAGGTTTGAAAAACTGTTTTTT.

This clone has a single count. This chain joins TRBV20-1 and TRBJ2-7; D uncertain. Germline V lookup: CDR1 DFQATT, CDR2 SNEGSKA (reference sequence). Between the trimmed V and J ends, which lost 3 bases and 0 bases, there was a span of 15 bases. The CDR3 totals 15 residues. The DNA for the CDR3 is TGCAGTGCTAGTTCCTACGAGGATATCTCCTACGAGCAGTACTTC. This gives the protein CSASSYEDISYEQYF.

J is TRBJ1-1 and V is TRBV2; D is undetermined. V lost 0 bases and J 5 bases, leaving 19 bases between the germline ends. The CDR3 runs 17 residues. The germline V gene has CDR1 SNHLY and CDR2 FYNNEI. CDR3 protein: CASSEALPLGRATEAFF. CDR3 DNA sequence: TGTGCCAGCAGTGAAGCGCTTCCGCTTGGGAGGGCTACTGAAGCTTTCTTT.

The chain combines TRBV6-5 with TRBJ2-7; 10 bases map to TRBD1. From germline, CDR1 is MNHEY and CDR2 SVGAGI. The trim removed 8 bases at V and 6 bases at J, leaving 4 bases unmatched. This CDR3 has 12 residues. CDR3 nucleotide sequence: TGTGCCAGCGGGGGACAGGGGTTCGAGCAGTACTTC. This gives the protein CASGGQGFEQYF.

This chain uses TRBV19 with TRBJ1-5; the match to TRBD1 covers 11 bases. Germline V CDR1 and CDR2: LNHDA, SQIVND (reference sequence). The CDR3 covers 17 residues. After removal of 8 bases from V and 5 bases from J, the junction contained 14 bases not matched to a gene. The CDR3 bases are TGTGCCAGTGTCCGGGACAGGGGGACTGGGGGACATCAGCCCCAGCATTTT. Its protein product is CASVRDRGTGGHQPQHF.

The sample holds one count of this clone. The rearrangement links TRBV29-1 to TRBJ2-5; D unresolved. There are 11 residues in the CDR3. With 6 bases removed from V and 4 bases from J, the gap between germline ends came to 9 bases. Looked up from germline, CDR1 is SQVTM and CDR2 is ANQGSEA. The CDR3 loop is CSVPWVETQYF. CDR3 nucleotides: TGCAGCGTCCCGTGGGTAGAGACCCAGTACTTC.

This CDR3 is CASSKDGTSGRSTDTQYF. The CDR3 coding sequence is TGTGCCAGCAGCAAAGACGGGACTAGCGGACGTAGTACAGATACGCAGTATTTT. V usage is TRBV21-1 and J usage is TRBJ2-3; the table's D call, TRBD2, was not checked against the DNA. TRBV21-1 is given as a pseudogene. This CDR3 spans 18 amino acids.

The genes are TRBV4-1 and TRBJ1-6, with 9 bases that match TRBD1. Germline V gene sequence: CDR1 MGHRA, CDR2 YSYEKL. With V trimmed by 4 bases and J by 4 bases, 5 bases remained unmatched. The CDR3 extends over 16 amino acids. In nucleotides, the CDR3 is TGCGCCAGCAGCCCGACAGGGGGACGGTATAATTCACCCCTCCACTTT. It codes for CASSPTGGRYNSPLHF.

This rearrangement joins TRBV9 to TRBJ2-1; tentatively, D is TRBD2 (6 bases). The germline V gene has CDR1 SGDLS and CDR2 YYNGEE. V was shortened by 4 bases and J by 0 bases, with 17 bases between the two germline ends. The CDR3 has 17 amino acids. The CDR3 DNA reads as TGTGCCAGCAGCCACGGGACTTTCCAGAGCTCCTACAATGAGCAGTTCTTC. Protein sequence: CASSHGTFQSSYNEQFF. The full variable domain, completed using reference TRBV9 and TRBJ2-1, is DSGVTQTPKHLITATGQRVTLRCSPRSGDLSVYWYQQSLDQGLQFLIQYYNGEERAKGNILERFSAQQFPDLHSELNLSSLELGDSALYFCASSHGTFQSSYNEQFFGPGTRLTVL.

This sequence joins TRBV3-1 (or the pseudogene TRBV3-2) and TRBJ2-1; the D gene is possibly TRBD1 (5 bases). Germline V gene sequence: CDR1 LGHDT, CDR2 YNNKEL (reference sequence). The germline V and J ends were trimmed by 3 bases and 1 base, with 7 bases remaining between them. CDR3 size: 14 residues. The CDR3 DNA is TGTGCCAGCAGCCAGGGGCAGTCCTACAATGAGCAGTTCTTC. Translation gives CASSQGQSYNEQFF.

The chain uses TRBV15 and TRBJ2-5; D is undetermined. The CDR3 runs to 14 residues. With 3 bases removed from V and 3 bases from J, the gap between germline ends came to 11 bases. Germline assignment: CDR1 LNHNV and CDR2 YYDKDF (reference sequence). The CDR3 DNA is TGTGCCACCAGCAGGTCGGCAGTGAAAGAGACCCAGTACTTC. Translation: CATSRSAVKETQYF.

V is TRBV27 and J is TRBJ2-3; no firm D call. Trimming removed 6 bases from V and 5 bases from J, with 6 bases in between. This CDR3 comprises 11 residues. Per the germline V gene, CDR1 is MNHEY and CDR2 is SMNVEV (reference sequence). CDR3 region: CASRTGDTQYF. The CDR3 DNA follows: TGTGCCAGCAGAACGGGAGATACGCAGTATTTT.

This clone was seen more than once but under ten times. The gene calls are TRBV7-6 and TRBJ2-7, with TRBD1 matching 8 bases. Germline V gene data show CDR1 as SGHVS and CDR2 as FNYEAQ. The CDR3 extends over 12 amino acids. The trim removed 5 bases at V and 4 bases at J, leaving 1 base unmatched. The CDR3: CASSGTGYEQYF. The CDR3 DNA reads TGTGCCAGCAGCGGGACAGGTTACGAGCAGTACTTC.

Here the CDR3 reads CASSEAAGDHYEQYF. The CDR3 nucleotides read TGTGCCAGCAGTGAAGCAGCCGGGGACCACTACGAGCAGTACTTC. The rearrangement links TRBV2 to TRBJ2-7, with D perhaps matching TRBD1 or TRBD2 (5 bases each). Germline CDR1 reads SNHLY; CDR2 reads FYNNEI. Between the trimmed V and J ends, which lost 0 bases and 3 bases, there was a span of 12 bases. The CDR3 consists of 15 residues.

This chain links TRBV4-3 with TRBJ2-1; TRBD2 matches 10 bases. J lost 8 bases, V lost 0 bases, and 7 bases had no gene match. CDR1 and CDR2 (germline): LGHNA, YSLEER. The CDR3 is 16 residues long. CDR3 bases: TGCGCCAGCAGCCAAGACGGACTAGCGGTTAGCCATGAGCAGTTCTTC. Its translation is CASSQDGLAVSHEQFF.

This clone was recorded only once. The CDR3 sequence: CASSVRQDYGYTF. Written as DNA, the CDR3 is TGTGCCAGCAGTGTCCGACAGGACTATGGCTACACCTTC. The genes are TRBV2 and TRBJ1-2; D perhaps matches TRBD1 (6 bases). CDR3 length equals 13 residues. V lost 4 bases and J 3 bases, leaving 9 bases between the germline ends. Germline-derived CDR1 and CDR2 are SNHLY and FYNNEI.

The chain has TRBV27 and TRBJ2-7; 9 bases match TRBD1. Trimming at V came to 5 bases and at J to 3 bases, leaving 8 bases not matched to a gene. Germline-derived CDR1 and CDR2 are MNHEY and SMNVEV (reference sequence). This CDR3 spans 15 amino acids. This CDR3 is CASSQLRTGDYEQYF. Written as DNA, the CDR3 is TGTGCCAGCAGTCAACTCCGGACAGGGGACTACGAGCAGTACTTC.

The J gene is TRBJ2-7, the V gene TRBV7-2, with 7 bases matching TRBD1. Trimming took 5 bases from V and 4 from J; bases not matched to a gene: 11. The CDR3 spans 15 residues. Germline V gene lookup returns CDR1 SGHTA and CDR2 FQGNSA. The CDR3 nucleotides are TGTGCCAGCAGCCCGACGGGACAGACACTTTACGAGCAGTACTTC. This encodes CASSPTGQTLYEQYF.